Below are 10 T cell receptor beta chains sequenced from a single sample in a study of blood T cell repertoires in COVID-19. Assay used: immunoSEQ multiplex PCR; TCRdb lists only in-frame clones, some missing. The sample shows over 50,000 clones, about 85% of them seen only once. The sequenced sample was peripheral blood. The receptors here all came from a human donor in a cohort sampled during active COVID-19.

The rearrangement uses TRBV7-2 and TRBJ2-3; 7 positions match TRBD2. This CDR3 contains 14 residues. V was clipped by 5 bases and J by 5 bases; unmatched bases: 7. The germline gives CDR1 SGHTA, CDR2 FQGNSA. Here the CDR3 reads CASSPGGGRDTQYF. The CDR3 coding sequence is TGTGCCAGCAGCCCCGGGGGAGGGCGAGATACGCAGTATTTT.

The chain couples TRBV18 to TRBJ2-1, with 8 nucleotides matching TRBD2. V lost 4 bases, J lost 2 bases, and 4 bases stayed unmatched. Germline assignment: CDR1 KGHSH and CDR2 LQKENI. CDR3 length equals 15 residues. The CDR3 here is CASSLPGGPYNEQFF. DNA for the CDR3: TGTGCCAGCTCACTACCGGGGGGGCCCTACAATGAGCAGTTCTTC.

The chain combines TRBV7-9 with TRBJ2-7; TRBD2 matches at 9 bases. Germline-derived CDR1 and CDR2 are SEHNR and FQNEAQ (reference sequence). J lost 5 bases, V lost 5 bases, and 4 bases had no gene match. The CDR3 covers 13 residues. CDR3 region: CASSLSSGNEQYF. CDR3 nucleotides: TGTGCCAGCAGCCTGTCTAGCGGGAACGAGCAGTACTTC.

The rearrangement uses TRBV6-2 or TRBV6-3 and TRBJ2-3; 7 nucleotides line up with TRBD2. V was clipped by 2 bases and J by 1 base; unmatched bases: 6. This CDR3 is built from 16 residues. Germline-derived CDR1 and CDR2 are MNHEY and SVGEGT. CDR3 protein: CASSYPREEGTDTQYF. CDR3 DNA sequence: TGTGCCAGCAGTTACCCCCGGGAGGAGGGCACAGATACGCAGTATTTT.

The genes are TRBV9 and TRBJ2-3, with 12 bases fitting TRBD2. This CDR3 region has 18 residues. The germline CDR1 and CDR2 sequences are SGDLS and YYNGEE. V shed 0 bases, J shed 2 bases, and the junction held 7 bases outside the gene matches. The CDR3 protein is CASSVVASGRGVTDTQYF. Written as DNA, the CDR3 is TGTGCCAGCAGCGTAGTGGCTAGCGGGAGGGGCGTCACAGATACGCAGTATTTT.

The gene calls are TRBV11-1 and TRBJ2-5; 8 bases agree with TRBD2. V lost 1 base to trimming and J lost 0 bases; unmatched junction nucleotides: 4. The CDR3 totals 16 residues. Germline V gene sequence: CDR1 SGHAT, CDR2 FQDESV (reference sequence). This CDR3 reads CASSLEALADQETQYF. The CDR3 nucleotides are TGTGCCAGCAGCTTAGAGGCACTAGCGGACCAAGAGACCCAGTACTTC.

This chain joins TRBV7-7 and TRBJ2-5; 7 bases match TRBD2. Germline V gives CDR1 SSHAT, CDR2 FNYEAQ (reference sequence). The V segment lost 1 base and the J segment 5 bases; nucleotides outside the gene matches: 7. The length of the CDR3 is 15 residues. The CDR3 region has the DNA TGTGCCAGCAGCTTAGGTGGGACTACTTCGGAGACCCAGTACTTC. As protein: CASSLGGTTSETQYF.

The chain is built from TRBV27 and TRBJ2-2; TRBD2 matches 7 bases. The V segment lost 6 bases and the J segment 3 bases; nucleotides outside the gene matches: 4. Germline CDR1 and CDR2: MNHEY and SMNVEV (reference sequence). The CDR3 totals 14 residues. The CDR3 bases are TGTGCCAGCAGCGGGAGGTCCTACACCGGGGAGCTGTTTTTT. Its protein is CASSGRSYTGELFF.

This clone was seen a few times. One end of the junction varies from germline; a read error may be responsible. The gene calls are TRBV5-1 and TRBJ2-1; 7 bases are a match to TRBD2. From germline, CDR1 is SGHRS and CDR2 YFSETQ. This CDR3 has 13 residues. CDR3 in DNA: TGCGCCAGCAGCTTAACGTGGACTAGTCGAGGGATCTTC. Residues: CASSLTWTSRGIF.

This clone has just a few counts. The chain has TRBV10-3 and TRBJ2-3, with 12 positions matching TRBD2. Germline values: CDR1 ENHRY, CDR2 SYGVKD. J lost 0 bases, V lost 2 bases, and 15 bases had no gene match. The CDR3 loop spans 21 amino acids. CDR3 sequence reads: CAISEPLRTSGKRTSTDTQYF. CDR3 bases: TGTGCCATCAGTGAGCCTCTTAGGACTAGCGGGAAAAGAACTAGCACAGATACGCAGTATTTT.